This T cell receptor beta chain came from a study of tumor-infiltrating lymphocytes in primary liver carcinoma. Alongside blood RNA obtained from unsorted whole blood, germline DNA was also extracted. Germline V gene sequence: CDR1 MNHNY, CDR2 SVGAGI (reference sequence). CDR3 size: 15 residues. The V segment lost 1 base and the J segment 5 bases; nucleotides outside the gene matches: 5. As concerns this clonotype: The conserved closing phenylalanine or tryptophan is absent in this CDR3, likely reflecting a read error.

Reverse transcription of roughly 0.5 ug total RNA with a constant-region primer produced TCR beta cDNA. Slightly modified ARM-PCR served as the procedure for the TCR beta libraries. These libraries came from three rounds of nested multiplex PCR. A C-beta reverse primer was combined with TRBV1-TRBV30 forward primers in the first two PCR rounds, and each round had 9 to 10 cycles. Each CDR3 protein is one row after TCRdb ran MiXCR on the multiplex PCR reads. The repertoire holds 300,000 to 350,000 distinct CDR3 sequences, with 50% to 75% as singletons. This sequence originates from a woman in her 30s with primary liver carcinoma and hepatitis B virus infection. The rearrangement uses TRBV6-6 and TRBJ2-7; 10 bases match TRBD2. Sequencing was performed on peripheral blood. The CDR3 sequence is CASSYLSSGSNEQYL. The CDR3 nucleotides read TGTGCCAGCAGTTACTTGTCTAGCGGGAGCAACGAGCAGTACCTC.